The T cell receptor beta chain under discussion was sequenced for a study of shared clonotypes between healthy human individuals. Notes on the study in general: Naive subsets generally exceeded memory subsets in estimated richness.

Original analysis: Filtering differed because ImmunoSEQ produced junction-only sequences that carried no quality scores. Profiled with immunoSEQ multiplex PCR; TCRdb holds only in-frame clones, not every one. V, J and clone size are taken as reported in that table, and D and trimming were inferred from the DNA itself. The sample contains about a million clones, approximately 70% of which appear only once. Concerning this clone itself: What it binds is unknown.

Trimming pared 5 bases from V and 1 base from J, leaving 6 bases between. This CDR3 spans 14 amino acids. The germline V gene has CDR1 MNHNS and CDR2 SASEGT. The sequence was collected from a man aged 18 to 35 in good health. Material: memory CD4+ T cells sorted from blood. Regarding subset: CD45RA-negative fraction. This rearrangement joins TRBV6-1 to TRBJ2-6; maybe TRBD1 (6 bases). The CDR3 loop reads CASSTGSGANVLTF. Here the CDR3 DNA reads TGTGCCAGCAGTACAGGGTCTGGGGCCAACGTCCTGACTTTC.